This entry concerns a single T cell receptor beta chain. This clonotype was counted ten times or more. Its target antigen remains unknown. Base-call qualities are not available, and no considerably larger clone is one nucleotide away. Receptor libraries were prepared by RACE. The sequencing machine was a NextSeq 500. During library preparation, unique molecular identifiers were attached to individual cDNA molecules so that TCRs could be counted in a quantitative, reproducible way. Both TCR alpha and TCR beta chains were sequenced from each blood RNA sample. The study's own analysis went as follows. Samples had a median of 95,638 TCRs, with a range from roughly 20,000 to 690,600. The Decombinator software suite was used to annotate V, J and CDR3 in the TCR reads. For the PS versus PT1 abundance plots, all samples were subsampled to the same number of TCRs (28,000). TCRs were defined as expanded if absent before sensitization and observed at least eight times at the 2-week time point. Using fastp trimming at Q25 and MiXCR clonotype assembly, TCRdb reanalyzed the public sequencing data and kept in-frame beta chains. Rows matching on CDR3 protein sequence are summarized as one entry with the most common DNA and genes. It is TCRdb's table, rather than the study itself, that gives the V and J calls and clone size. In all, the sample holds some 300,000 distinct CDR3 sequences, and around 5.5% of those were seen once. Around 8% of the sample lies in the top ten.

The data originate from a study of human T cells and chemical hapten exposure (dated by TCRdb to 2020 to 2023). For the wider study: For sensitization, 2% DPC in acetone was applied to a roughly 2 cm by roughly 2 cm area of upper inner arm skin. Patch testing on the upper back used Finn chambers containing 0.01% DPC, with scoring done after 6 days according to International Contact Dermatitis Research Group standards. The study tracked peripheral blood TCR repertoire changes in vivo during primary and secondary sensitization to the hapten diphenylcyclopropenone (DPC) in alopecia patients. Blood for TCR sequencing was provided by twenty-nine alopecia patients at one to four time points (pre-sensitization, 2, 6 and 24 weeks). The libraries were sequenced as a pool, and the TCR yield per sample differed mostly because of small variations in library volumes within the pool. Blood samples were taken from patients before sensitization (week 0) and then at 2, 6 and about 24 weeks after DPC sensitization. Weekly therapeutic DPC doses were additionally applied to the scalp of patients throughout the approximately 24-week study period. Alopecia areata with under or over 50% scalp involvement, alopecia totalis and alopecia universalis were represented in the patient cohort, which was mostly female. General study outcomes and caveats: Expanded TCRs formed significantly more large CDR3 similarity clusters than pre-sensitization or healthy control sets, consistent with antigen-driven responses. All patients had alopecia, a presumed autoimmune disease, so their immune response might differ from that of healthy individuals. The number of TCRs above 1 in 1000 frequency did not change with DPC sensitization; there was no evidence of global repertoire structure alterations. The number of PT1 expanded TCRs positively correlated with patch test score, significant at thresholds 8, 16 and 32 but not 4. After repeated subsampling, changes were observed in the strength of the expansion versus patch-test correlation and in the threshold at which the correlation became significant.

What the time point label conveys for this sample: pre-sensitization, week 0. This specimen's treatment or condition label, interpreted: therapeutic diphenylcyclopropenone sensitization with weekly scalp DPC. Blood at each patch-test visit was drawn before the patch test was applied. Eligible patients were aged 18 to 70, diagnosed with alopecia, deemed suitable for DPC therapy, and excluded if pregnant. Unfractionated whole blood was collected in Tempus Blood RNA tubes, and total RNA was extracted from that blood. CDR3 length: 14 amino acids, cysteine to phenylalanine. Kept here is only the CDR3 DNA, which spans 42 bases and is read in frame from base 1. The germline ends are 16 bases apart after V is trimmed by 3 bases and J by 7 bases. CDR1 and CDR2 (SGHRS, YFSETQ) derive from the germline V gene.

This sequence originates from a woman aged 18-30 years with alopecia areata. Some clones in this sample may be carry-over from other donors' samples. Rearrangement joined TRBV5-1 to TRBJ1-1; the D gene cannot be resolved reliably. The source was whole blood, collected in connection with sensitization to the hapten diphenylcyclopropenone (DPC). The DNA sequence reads TGCGCCAGCAGCTATTCCAGTGCTAGGGATGAAGCTTTCTTT. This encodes CASSYSSARDEAFF.